A selection of T cell receptor beta chains follows, all from one sample in a study of cytomegalovirus exposure and HLA in healthy donors. Data came from immunoSEQ multiplex PCR; TCRdb stores just in-frame clones and leaves some out. The profile shows 100,000 to 150,000 clones, 70% to 80% of them singletons. Sequencing was performed on PBMCs. These receptors were taken from a woman aged 45 to 65 in good health and CMV-seropositive. CDR3s include the opening cysteine and the closing phenylalanine or tryptophan. The D gene is left open where the match is weak. The size field is filled for only some rows; it gives once, few, many or a size class.

TRBV5-4	TRBD1	NA	TRBJ2-5	TGTGCCAGCAGCTTCGGACAGGCCCAAGAGACCCAGTACTTC	CASSFGQAQETQYF
TRBV4-3	NA	few	TRBJ1-1	TGCGCCAGCAGCCAATACAGGGAGGGCACTGAAGCTTTCTTT	CASSQYREGTEAFF
TRBV5-1	NA	NA	TRBJ2-3	TGCGCCAGCAGCTTGGGTAGTTTTCCGCAGTATTTT	CASSLGSFPQYF
TRBV11-2	NA	NA	TRBJ2-5	TGTGCCAGCAGCGAAGGGGTCCAAGAGACCCAGTACTTC	CASSEGVQETQYF
TRBV18	NA	NA	TRBJ2-7	TGTGCCAGCTCACCTGGACAGGAGCAGTACTTC	CASSPGQEQYF
TRBV4-3	NA	few	TRBJ2-3	TGCGCCAGCAGCCAAGGGGCGGGCGTTGTCAAAGATACGCAGTATTTT	CASSQGAGVVKDTQYF
TRBV18	NA	NA	TRBJ2-7	TGTGCCAGCTCACCGCAGGGACGGGAGAACGAGCAGTACTTC	CASSPQGRENEQYF
TRBV29-1	TRBD1	NA	TRBJ2-1	TGCAGCGTAGGGACAGGCCAGGGGAACAATGAGCAGTTCTTC	CSVGTGQGNNEQFF
TRBV2	NA	few	TRBJ1-1	TGTGCCAGCAGTGCGTCGGGGAACACTGAAGCTTTCTTT	CASSASGNTEAFF
TRBV7-9	NA	NA	TRBJ2-7	TGTGCCAGCAGCCACCTTGGCGGGGACCCCTACGAGCAGTACTTC	CASSHLGGDPYEQYF
TRBV5-6	NA	NA	TRBJ1-2	TGTGCCAGCAGCGCCGGAAACTGGGAGGGAAGCTATGGCTACACCTTC	CASSAGNWEGSYGYTF
TRBV7-2	NA	NA	TRBJ2-2	TGTGCCAGCAGATTCGCGAACACCGGGGAGCTGTTTTTT	CASRFANTGELFF
TRBV7-3	TRBD1	few	TRBJ1-2	TGTGCCAGCAGCTTAAGCCCAGGGGGCACGGACGGCTACACCTTC	CASSLSPGGTDGYTF
TRBV5-1	NA	NA	TRBJ2-5	TGCGCCAGCAGCCGTCGCCCGACTGATACTGGAATTCAAGAGACCCAGTACTTC	CASSRRPTDTGIQETQYF
TRBV18	TRBD2	NA	TRBJ2-1	TGTGCCAGCTCACTGCTAGCGGGAGCCTTAAACAATGAGCAGTTCTTC	CASSLLAGALNNEQFF
TRBV18	NA	NA	TRBJ2-7	TGTGCCAGCTCAACCCAACAAGCCTACGAGCAGTACTTC	CASSTQQAYEQYF
TRBV10-3	TRBD1	NA	TRBJ1-1	TGTGCCATTTCGACAGGGAACATGAACACTGAAGCTTTCTTT	CAISTGNMNTEAFF
TRBV27	NA	NA	TRBJ1-1	TGTGCCAGCAGTTTATCAGCAGGGAACACTGAAGCTTTCTTT	CASSLSAGNTEAFF
TRBV5-4	TRBD2	NA	TRBJ2-3	TGTGCCAGCAGCATGCCCGGGACTAGCGGTACAGATACGCAGTATTTT	CASSMPGTSGTDTQYF
TRBV7-2	NA	NA	TRBJ1-4	TGTGCCAGCAGCCCCAAAGCGGGGAAACCTAATGAAAAACTGTTTTTT	CASSPKAGKPNEKLFF
TRBV11-2	NA	few	TRBJ2-7	TGTGCCAGCAGCCAGGCGTCTCACAGGGTCTCCTACGAGCAGTACTTC	CASSQASHRVSYEQYF
TRBV28	NA	once	TRBJ1-5	TGTGCCAGCCCCCCGCCACAAAGCAATCAGCCCCAGCATTTT	CASPPPQSNQPQHF
TRBV9	NA	NA	TRBJ2-2	TGTGCCAGCAGCGTTCTGACAGCGAACACCGGGGAGCTGTTTTTT	CASSVLTANTGELFF
TRBV7-2	NA	NA	TRBJ2-7	TGTGCCAGCAGCTTAGCGTCTCTCTTAGCCTACGAGCAGTACTTC	CASSLASLLAYEQYF
TRBV6-5	NA	NA	TRBJ2-5	TGTGCCAGCTTTTCTGGGGGCAGGGAGACCCAGTACTTC	CASFSGGRETQYF
TRBV10-3	NA	NA	TRBJ1-2	TGTGCCATCAGTGAGGGAAGGGGCCTCTATGGCTACACCTTC	CAISEGRGLYGYTF
TRBV19	NA	NA	TRBJ1-2	TGTGCCAGTATGCCGGGAGTGGGCTATGGCTACACCTTC	CASMPGVGYGYTF
TRBV28	NA	NA	TRBJ2-1	TGTGCCAGCAGTCATAACAGGGAAGGACCCTACAATGAGCAGTTCTTC	CASSHNREGPYNEQFF
TRBV7-9	NA	once	TRBJ2-7	TGTGCCAGCAGCTTAGGTCAGTCCTCCTACGAGCAGTACTTC	CASSLGQSSYEQYF
TRBV7-9	NA	once	TRBJ2-1	TGTGCCAGCAGCTTAATGGCGGGCGCCTACAATGAGCAGTTCTTC	CASSLMAGAYNEQFF
TRBV21-1	NA	NA	TRBJ1-4	TGTGCCAGCAGCAAAGAACAGGGGTCGACTAATGAAAAACTGTTTTTT	CASSKEQGSTNEKLFF
TRBV4-1	NA	NA	TRBJ1-2	TGCGCCAGCAGCCAAGAACCCCGTCGGGGAGCCGGGCCCTATGGCTACACCTTC	CASSQEPRRGAGPYGYTF
TRBV5-5	NA	few	TRBJ1-2	TGTGCCAGCAGCTTGGGGACAGCGGACTATGGCTACACCTTC	CASSLGTADYGYTF
TRBV29-1	TRBD2	NA	TRBJ2-3	TGCAGCGTTGGGCCCGGGGGGGCAGCAGATACGCAGTATTTT	CSVGPGGAADTQYF
TRBV6-6	TRBD1	NA	TRBJ2-7	TGTGCCAGCAGTCCCCGGGACAGTGCCTCCTACGAGCAGTACTTC	CASSPRDSASYEQYF
TRBV19	NA	NA	TRBJ1-2	TGTGCCAGTAGTATAAGGGCAGGGTCGGGCTATGGCTACACCTTC	CASSIRAGSGYGYTF
TRBV10-3	TRBD1	NA	TRBJ1-6	TGTGCCATCAGTGTGGGGACAGGGATCGGGAATTCACCCCTCCACTTT	CAISVGTGIGNSPLHF
TRBV7-7	TRBD2	NA	TRBJ2-1	TGTGCCAGCAGCTCTAGCGGGGGGAACAATGAGCAGTTCTTC	CASSSSGGNNEQFF
TRBV5-6	NA	NA	TRBJ1-1	TGTGCCAGCAGCTGGGGACACAGGAACACTGAAGCTTTCTTT	CASSWGHRNTEAFF
TRBV28	NA	NA	TRBJ1-6	TGTGCCAGCAGTTCCCAAACGAGCTCCTATAATTCACCCCTCCACTTT	CASSSQTSSYNSPLHF
TRBV30	TRBD2	NA	TRBJ2-2	TGTGCCTGGAGTAAACTAGCGGGAGCTCCCGGGGAGCTGTTTTTT	CAWSKLAGAPGELFF
TRBV6-5	NA	few	TRBJ1-4	TGTGCCAGCAGCTCACGCGGTCGCTTTAATGAAAAACTGTTTTTT	CASSSRGRFNEKLFF
TRBV19	TRBD2	few	TRBJ2-7	TGTGCCAGTAGTGTGACTAGCGGGAGGGCTGGAGAGCAGTACTTC	CASSVTSGRAGEQYF
TRBV4-3	TRBD1	few	TRBJ1-4	TGCGCCAGCAGCCTCTCGACAGGGGGCTTGTTTGAAAAACTGTTTTTT	CASSLSTGGLFEKLFF
TRBV4-2	TRBD2	once	TRBJ2-5	TGTGCCAGCAGCCAAGAGGGTAGCGGGAGTACACAAGAGACCCAGTACTTC	CASSQEGSGSTQETQYF
TRBV6-1	TRBD1	NA	TRBJ1-1	TGTGCCAGTGACAGGGATATGAACACTGAAGCTTTCTTT	CASDRDMNTEAFF
TRBV30	TRBD2	NA	TRBJ2-3	TGTGCCTGGAGGGCCCCTAGCGGGAGCACAGATACGCAGTATTTT	CAWRAPSGSTDTQYF
TRBV9	NA	NA	TRBJ2-5	TGTGCCAGCAGCGTAGGTCCTGAGGAGACCCAGTACTTC	CASSVGPEETQYF
TRBV4-1	TRBD1	NA	TRBJ2-7	TGCGCCAGCAGCGTTCGACAGGGTCTCAACGAGCAGTACTTC	CASSVRQGLNEQYF
TRBV11-2	NA	NA	TRBJ2-1	TGTGCCAGCAGTTCCAGCGGACCCCGAACCTACAATGAGCAGTTCTTC	CASSSSGPRTYNEQFF
TRBV6-6	NA	once	TRBJ2-2	TGTGCCAGCAAGGGGGTTATCCCGAACACCGGGGAGCTGTTTTTT	CASKGVIPNTGELFF
TRBV28	NA	few	TRBJ2-3	TGTGCCAGCAGTTTCCAGCGGAGAGGAGATACGCAGTATTTT	CASSFQRRGDTQYF
TRBV7-2	NA	NA	TRBJ1-2	TGTGCCAGCAGCTTAGGGTTTCAGGGAACGGGTGGCTACACCTTC	CASSLGFQGTGGYTF